The 17 T cell receptor beta chains below come from one sample, sequenced in a study of blood T cell repertoires in COVID-19. The table came from immunoSEQ multiplex PCR; TCRdb's copy has only in-frame clones and leaves some out. The table includes approximately 220,000 clones, roughly 80% detected once. Sequencing used PBMCs or T cells enriched from blood (not recorded which). The receptor source for this set is a woman between 50 and 59 years old who had been exposed to COVID-19.

The gene calls are TRBV6-4 and TRBJ2-3, with 10 bases identical to TRBD2. The CDR3 loop spans 15 amino acids. V trimming: 0 bases; J trimming: 3 bases; junction bases outside the gene matches: 0. Germline lookup yields CDR1 MRHNA and CDR2 SNTAGT. Here the CDR3 reads CASSDSSGGTDTQYF. The CDR3, as DNA: TGTGCCAGCAGTGACTCTAGCGGGGGGACAGATACGCAGTATTTT.

CDR3 residues: CASSQVRGTPYGYTF. The CDR3 DNA follows: TGTGCCAGCAGCCAAGTCAGGGGGACTCCTTATGGCTACACCTTC. This chain joins TRBV14 and TRBJ1-2; 7 positions agree with TRBD1. This CDR3 comprises 15 residues. Germline values: CDR1 SGHDN, CDR2 FVKESK. V dropped 1 base and J dropped 5; count of bases not matched to a gene: 7.

This sequence joins TRBV14 and TRBJ2-3; a possible D gene is TRBD2 (7 bases). With 8 bases removed from V and 5 bases from J, the gap between germline ends came to 17 bases. The CDR3 consists of 14 residues. The germline V gene encodes CDR1 SGHDN and CDR2 FVKESK. CDR3 DNA: TGTGCCAGCGAGAGGGGGGGGCCTGAAGATACGCAGTATTTT. It translates to CASERGGPEDTQYF.

The chain links TRBV2 to TRBJ2-3; D might be TRBD1 (6 bases). CDR1 SNHLY and CDR2 FYNNEI come from the germline V gene. V dropped 10 bases and J dropped 1 base, with 12 bases sitting between them. CDR3 length: 13 amino acids. CDR3 sequence reads: CATQGQRTDTQYF. DNA for the CDR3: TGTGCCACCCAGGGACAACGCACAGATACGCAGTATTTT.

V gene TRBV7-9 combines with J gene TRBJ2-1, with 7 bases that match TRBD2. This CDR3 is 16 amino acids long. J lost 3 bases, V lost 0 bases, and 5 bases had no gene match. The germline CDR1 and CDR2 sequences are SEHNR and FQNEAQ (reference sequence). The CDR3 coding sequence is TGTGCCAGCAGCTTAGCGCGGGGCGGGAGCTACAATGAGCAGTTCTTC. Translation gives CASSLARGGSYNEQFF.

This chain joins TRBV23-1 and TRBJ2-3; TRBD1 agrees at 7 bases. TRBV23-1 is an ORF; its function is uncertain. The V gene end was trimmed by 0 bases and the J gene end by 3 bases; junction bases not matched to a gene: 3. CDR3 length equals 15 residues. CDR3 region: CASSQSTGNTDTQYF. As DNA, the CDR3 is TGCGCCAGCAGTCAATCGACAGGGAATACAGATACGCAGTATTTT.

The J gene is TRBJ2-1, the V gene TRBV5-1; D is ambiguous. This CDR3 spans 13 amino acids. Germline assignment: CDR1 SGHRS and CDR2 YFSETQ. Trimming pared 2 bases from V and 4 bases from J, leaving 7 bases between. The CDR3 DNA sequence: TGCGCCAGCAGCTTCGGGTCTTACAATGAGCAGTTCTTC. Amino acid sequence: CASSFGSYNEQFF. Together with reference TRBV5-1 and TRBJ2-1, the CDR3 gives the full variable domain: KAGVTQTPRYLIKTRGQQVTLSCSPISGHRSVSWYQQTPGQGLQFLFEYFSETQRNKGNFPGRFSGRQFSNSRSEMNVSTLELGDSALYLCASSFGSYNEQFFGPGTRLTVL.

This chain links TRBV18 with TRBJ1-4, with no clear D. The CDR3 is 14 amino acids. V shed 2 bases and J shed 10 bases, with 14 bases lying between them. Germline loops: CDR1 KGHSH, CDR2 LQKENI. The CDR3 DNA reads as TGTGCCAGCTCACCAGAGGCATCTCATACAAAACTGTTTTTT. This codes for CASSPEASHTKLFF.

The CDR3 DNA follows: TGTGCCAGCAGTGACTCCCGCGGGGGGAACACTGAAGCTTTCTTT. It translates to CASSDSRGGNTEAFF. The chain joins TRBV6-4 to TRBJ1-1; D might be TRBD1 (5 bases). The germline CDR1 and CDR2 sequences are MRHNA and SNTAGT. The germline V and J ends were trimmed by 0 bases and 1 base, with 9 bases remaining between them. This CDR3 has 15 amino acids.

This chain joins TRBV7-9 and TRBJ1-1; D is unresolved. V gave up 6 bases and J gave up 6 bases, with 14 bases separating them. The CDR3 spans 13 residues. CDR1 is SEHNR, CDR2 FQNEAQ, per germline (reference sequence). DNA for the CDR3: TGTGCCAGCAGTGGGAGCCCCTTTGCTGAAGCTTTCTTT. Its translation: CASSGSPFAEAFF.

The V and J genes are TRBV18 and TRBJ2-1; D possibly corresponds to TRBD1 (5 bases). The CDR3 extends over 15 amino acids. Looked up from germline, CDR1 is KGHSH and CDR2 is LQKENI. Trimming shortened V by 2 bases and J by 2 bases, and 10 bases separated the two germline ends. CDR3 in amino acids: CASSPGAPPYNEQFF. The CDR3 DNA follows: TGTGCCAGCTCACCAGGGGCTCCGCCCTACAATGAGCAGTTCTTC. The full variable domain, in which reference TRBV18 and TRBJ2-1 provide the parts outside the CDR3, is NAGVMQNPRHLVRRRGQEARLRCSPMKGHSHVYWYRQLPEEGLKFMVYLQKENIIDESGMPKERFSAEFPKEGPSILRIQQVVRGDSAAYFCASSPGAPPYNEQFFGPGTRLTVL.

The chain has TRBV2 and TRBJ1-1; 7 bases agree with TRBD1. This CDR3 contains 14 residues. V lost 6 bases to trimming and J lost 1 base; unmatched junction nucleotides: 5. CDR1 is SNHLY and CDR2 is FYNNEI in the germline V gene. Here the CDR3 DNA reads TGTGCCAGCAGCCTCTGGACAGGGAACACTGAAGCTTTCTTT. Its protein is CASSLWTGNTEAFF. Full variable domain (rest looked up from reference TRBV2 and TRBJ1-1): EPEVTQTPSHQVTQMGQEVILRCVPISNHLYFYWYRQILGQKVEFLVSFYNNEISEKSEIFDDQFSVERPDGSNFTLKIRSTKLEDSAMYFCASSLWTGNTEAFFGQGTRLTVV.

V usage is TRBV30 and J usage is TRBJ2-3, with D uncertain. The V end was cut by 2 bases, the J end by 1 base, with 13 bases between. This CDR3 has 15 residues. Germline V gives CDR1 GTSNPN, CDR2 SVGIG (reference sequence). CDR3 coding DNA: TGTGCCTGGAGTCCCCCCCTCCTCGGCACAGATACGCAGTATTTT. It translates to CAWSPPLLGTDTQYF.

The chain carries TRBV19 and TRBJ1-4, with D tentatively TRBD1 (5 bases). The germline V gene encodes CDR1 LNHDA and CDR2 SQIVND (reference sequence). Trimming pared 5 bases from V and 0 bases from J, leaving 19 bases between. This CDR3 contains 18 residues. The CDR3 here is CASSPPGGLPSTNEKLFF. The CDR3 DNA is TGTGCCAGTAGTCCTCCGGGGGGTCTTCCCTCAACTAATGAAAAACTGTTTTTT.

This clone has a handful of counts. CDR3 DNA: TGTGCCAGCAGCAGGACAGGGGAGACTGAAGCTTTCTTT. Its translation: CASSRTGETEAFF. The chain has TRBV28 and TRBJ1-1; 9 bases match TRBD1. The germline gives CDR1 MDHEN, CDR2 SYDVKM. Trimming at V came to 6 bases and at J to 5 bases, leaving 4 bases not matched to a gene. This CDR3 has 13 amino acids.

The V and J genes are TRBV29-1 and TRBJ1-2; D gene ambiguous. Germline assignment: CDR1 SQVTM and CDR2 ANQGSEA. The CDR3 contains 13 residues. The germline V and J ends were trimmed by 4 bases and 4 bases, with 13 bases remaining between them. The CDR3 protein is CSVVQDWGYGYTF. The CDR3 DNA reads TGCAGCGTTGTGCAGGACTGGGGCTATGGCTACACCTTC.

V usage is TRBV4-3 and J usage is TRBJ2-3, with 9 bases matching TRBD2. The V and J ends lost 2 bases and 6 bases, in that order; junction bases with no gene match: 6. The CDR3 loop spans 15 amino acids. The germline V gene has CDR1 LGHNA and CDR2 YSLEER. The chain's CDR3 is CASSQRAGGQDTQYF. CDR3 DNA: TGCGCCAGCAGCCAACGGGCGGGGGGGCAGGATACGCAGTATTTT.